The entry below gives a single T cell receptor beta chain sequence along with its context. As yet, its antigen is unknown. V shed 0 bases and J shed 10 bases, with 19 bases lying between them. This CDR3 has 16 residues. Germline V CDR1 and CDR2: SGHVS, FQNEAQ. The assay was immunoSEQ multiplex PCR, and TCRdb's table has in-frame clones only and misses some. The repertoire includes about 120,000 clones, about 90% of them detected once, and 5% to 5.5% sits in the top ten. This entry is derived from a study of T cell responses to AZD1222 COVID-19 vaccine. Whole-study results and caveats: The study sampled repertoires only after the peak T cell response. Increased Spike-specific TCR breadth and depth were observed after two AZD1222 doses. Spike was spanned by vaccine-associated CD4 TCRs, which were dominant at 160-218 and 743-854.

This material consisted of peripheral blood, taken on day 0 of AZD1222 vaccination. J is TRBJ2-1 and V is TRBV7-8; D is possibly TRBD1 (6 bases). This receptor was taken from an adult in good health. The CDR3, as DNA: TGTGCCAGCAGCTTAGCGGGTTACAGGGCCCACAGGGAGCAGTTCTTC. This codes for CASSLAGYRAHREQFF. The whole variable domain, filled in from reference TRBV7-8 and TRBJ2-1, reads GAGVSQSPRYKVAKRGQDVALRCDPISGHVSLFWYQQALGQGPEFLTYFQNEAQLDKSGLPSDRFFAERPEGSVSTLKIQRTQQEDSAVYLCASSLAGYRAHREQFFGPGTRLTVL.